This T cell receptor (beta chain) was captured by sequencing in a study of CD8 T cells in ankylosing spondylitis. TCRdb fed the 5' RACE reads into MiXCR, producing one record per CDR3 protein. The sample shows around 150,000 distinct CDR3 sequences, 6% to 8% of them seen only once. This clonotype was recorded only once. The material sequenced was blood, either unsorted or a sorted T cell fraction (not recorded which). The TCR originated in a female donor with ankylosing spondylitis or in good health (not recorded which).

The CDR3 sequence is CASSLFRSSYNSPLHF. DNA for the CDR3: TGTGCCAGCAGTTTATTCCGGAGCTCCTATAATTCACCCCTCCACTTT. The chain joins TRBV28 to TRBJ1-6; D unresolved. The CDR3 contains 16 residues. Germline V CDR1 and CDR2: MDHEN, SYDVKM. V lost 1 base to trimming and J lost 0 bases, with 7 bases between them.